This entry lists 16 T cell receptor beta chains sequenced from one sample in a study of T cells in Graves' hyperthyroidism and ophthalmopathy. The CDR3 regions of TCR beta were amplified from RNA transcripts. The HTBI primer set was used in a first-round RT-PCR of the TCR CDR3. TCRdb used MiXCR to reprocess the multiplex PCR reads, holding one entry per CDR3 protein. The data contain hundreds of thousands of distinct CDR3 sequences, around 14% of them singletons. Sequenced: blood. These receptors came from a woman younger than 35 with Graves' hyperthyroidism.

This clonotype occurred many times. The V and J genes are TRBV20-1 and TRBJ1-5; D ambiguous. The CDR3 sequence is 13 residues long. Germline CDR1 reads DFQATT; CDR2 reads SNEGSKA (reference sequence). The ends were cut back, 6 bases at V and 0 bases at J, with 9 bases in the middle. CDR3 in amino acids: CSAKHPSNQPQHF. CDR3 in DNA: TGCAGTGCCAAACACCCTAGCAATCAGCCCCAGCATTTT.

This sequence joins TRBV24-1 and TRBJ2-7; 8 bases fit TRBD1. After removal of 10 bases from V and 6 bases from J, the junction contained 16 bases not matched to a gene. The germline V gene has CDR1 KGHDR and CDR2 SFDVKD. This CDR3 contains 15 residues. The CDR3 nucleotides are TGTGCCACGTCTTCCCGAGGACAGGGTGCAGCCGAGCAGTACTTC. It yields the protein CATSSRGQGAAEQYF.

The genes are TRBV10-1 and TRBJ2-3, with 7 bases fitting TRBD1. CDR3 length: 14 amino acids. J gave up 1 base and V 3 bases, and 1 base lay outside the gene matches. Germline-derived CDR1 and CDR2 are WNHNN and SYGVQD (reference sequence). The CDR3 nucleotides are TGCGCCAGCAGTGAAGGGACAGGCACAGATACGCAGTATTTT. Translation gives CASSEGTGTDTQYF.

This clonotype was seen many times. The gene calls are TRBV24-1 and TRBJ1-2, with a tentative D call TRBD1 (6 bases). Germline V CDR1 and CDR2: KGHDR, SFDVKD. V was cut by 2 bases and J by 4 bases, with 13 bases left in between. This CDR3 region has 15 residues. In nucleotides, the CDR3 is TGTGCCACCAGTGATTCACAGGGATACAGCTATGGCTACACCTTC. This gives the protein CATSDSQGYSYGYTF.

This chain links TRBV6-2 or TRBV6-3 with TRBJ1-2; tentatively, D is TRBD1 (5 bases). The CDR3 spans 13 residues. The V and J ends lost 4 bases and 8 bases respectively, with 14 bases between them. Germline CDR1 MNHEY, CDR2 SVGEGT. CDR3 DNA sequence: TGTGCCAGCAGTTTCGGACGGGGGTGGGGCTACACCTTC. Encoded protein: CASSFGRGWGYTF.

This clonotype was found many times. The chain employs TRBV30 and TRBJ2-1, with TRBD2 matching 8 bases. Germline V gives CDR1 GTSNPN, CDR2 SVGIG (reference sequence). The CDR3 totals 14 residues. V was pared by 4 bases and J by 6 bases, with 8 bases of the junction left unmatched. CDR3 coding DNA: TGTGCCTGGACATCCGGGAGGGCCTTCAATGAGCAGTTCTTC. Protein: CAWTSGRAFNEQFF.

V is TRBV27 and J is TRBJ2-7; D might be TRBD1 (6 bases). With 8 bases removed from V and 2 bases from J, the gap between germline ends came to 13 bases. This CDR3 contains 13 residues. The germline CDR1 and CDR2 sequences are MNHEY and SMNVEV (reference sequence). CDR3 sequence: CASRPQGPYEQYF. The DNA for the CDR3 is TGTGCCAGCCGGCCCCAGGGGCCCTACGAGCAGTACTTC.

This clonotype was seen repeatedly, ten times or more. V gene TRBV20-1 combines with J gene TRBJ2-7; D ambiguous. CDR3 length equals 11 residues. Per germline, CDR1 DFQATT and CDR2 SNEGSKA (reference sequence). V dropped 3 bases and J dropped 2 bases, with 5 bases sitting between them. The CDR3 sequence is CSASGTYEQYF. In DNA form, the CDR3 reads TGCAGTGCTAGCGGAACCTACGAGCAGTACTTC.

This clonotype was picked up many times. The chain joins TRBV4-3 to TRBJ2-5, with 8 bases fitting TRBD2. Germline values: CDR1 LGHNA, CDR2 YSLEER. V lost 4 bases to trimming and J lost 0 bases; unmatched junction nucleotides: 4. This CDR3 is 15 amino acids long. DNA for the CDR3: TGCGCCAGCAGCCGAGCACTAGCGGACCAAGAGACCCAGTACTTC. This sequence encodes CASSRALADQETQYF.

At least ten counts were recorded for this clonotype. The chain carries TRBV7-3 and TRBJ2-5, with D unresolved. The V gene lost 5 bases and the J gene lost 5 bases, with 12 bases spanning the gap. Germline-derived CDR1 and CDR2 are SGHTA and FQGTGA. The CDR3 is 13 amino acids. Here the CDR3 DNA reads TGTGCCAGCAGCAGCGAACAGATGGAGACCCAGTACTTC. Residues: CASSSEQMETQYF.

This clonotype was seen only a few times. The rearrangement joins TRBV20-1 to TRBJ2-7; 7 bases are a match to TRBD1. V shed 5 bases and J 7 bases; nucleotides not matched to a gene: 8. This CDR3 has 12 amino acids. Germline CDR1 is DFQATT and CDR2 is SNEGSKA (reference sequence). CDR3 amino acids: CSAHRGTREQYF. Here the CDR3 DNA reads TGCAGTGCTCACAGGGGAACTCGGGAGCAGTACTTC.

This clonotype was detected ten times or more. This rearrangement joins TRBV6-2 or TRBV6-3 to TRBJ2-7; no definite D call. Between the trimmed V and J ends, which lost 5 bases and 0 bases, there was a span of 5 bases. CDR1 and CDR2 (germline): MNHEY, SVGEGT. This CDR3 has 12 amino acids. CDR3: CASSRSSYEQYF. The CDR3 DNA reads as TGTGCCAGCAGTCGGAGCTCCTACGAGCAGTACTTC.

This clonotype was detected many times. J is TRBJ1-5 and V is TRBV2; D is unresolved. This CDR3 region has 16 residues. Trimming removed 7 bases from V and 9 bases from J, with 25 bases in between. Germline V gene sequence: CDR1 SNHLY, CDR2 FYNNEI. CDR3 DNA: TGTGCCAGCAACGGAGGCCCCGGAGCCCCTACGGTGCCCCAGCATTTT. Its translation: CASNGGPGAPTVPQHF.

Ten or more counts support this clonotype. The CDR3 here is CASSIKLRGSYNEQFF. The CDR3 nucleotides read TGTGCCAGCAGTATAAAACTCAGGGGATCGTACAATGAGCAGTTCTTC. The J gene is TRBJ2-1, the V gene TRBV12-3 or TRBV12-4; D perhaps matches TRBD1 (6 bases). V dropped 5 bases and J dropped 4 bases, with 18 bases sitting between them. The CDR3 runs to 16 residues.

This clonotype was observed a handful of times. One end of the junction varies from germline; a read error may be responsible. The chain is built from TRBV7-7 and TRBJ2-1; 14 positions agree with TRBD2. Germline CDR1 reads SSHAT; CDR2 reads FNYEAQ (reference sequence). This CDR3 has 17 amino acids. CDR3 region: CASSPGTSGSVDNKQFF. DNA of the CDR3: TGTGCTAGCAGCCCCGGGACTAGCGGGAGTGTCGACAATAAGCAGTTCTTC. The whole variable domain, filled in from reference TRBV7-7 and TRBJ2-1, reads GAGVSQSPRYKVTKRGQDVTLRCDPISSHATLYWYQQALGQGPEFLTYFNYEAQPDKSGLPSDRFSAERPEGSISTLTIQRTEQRDSAMYRCASSPGTSGSVDNKQFFGPGTRLTVL.

This clonotype was counted at least ten times. This rearrangement joins TRBV6-2 or TRBV6-3 to TRBJ1-5, with D unresolved. Germline assignment: CDR1 MNHEY and CDR2 SVGEGT. This CDR3 comprises 15 residues. V was clipped by 2 bases and J by 2 bases, with 10 bases between them. The CDR3 sequence: CASSYPDIGNQPQHF. CDR3 sequence (DNA): TGTGCCAGCAGTTACCCAGACATTGGCAATCAGCCCCAGCATTTT.